Following are 32 T cell receptor beta chains from one sample sequenced in a study of blood T cell repertoires in COVID-19. TCRdb's table, derived via immunoSEQ multiplex PCR, lists solely in-frame clones and lacks some. The sample records a few hundred thousand clones, 84% being singletons. The sequenced sample was peripheral blood. All receptors come from a man aged 25 to 45 with active or convalescent COVID-19.

The rearrangement links TRBV28 to TRBJ2-3, with 13 bases identical to TRBD2. CDR1 MDHEN and CDR2 SYDVKM come from the germline V gene. The ends lost 6 bases at V and 2 bases at J; junction bases unmatched: 5. This CDR3 spans 16 amino acids. The CDR3 reads CASSRTSGGFTDTQYF. The CDR3 DNA is TGTGCCAGCAGCCGGACTAGCGGGGGCTTCACAGATACGCAGTATTTT.

The chain has TRBV5-1 and TRBJ2-3; 7 bases are a match to TRBD2. CDR3 length: 15 residues. Germline trimming cut 4 bases from V and 2 bases from J; bases unmatched to any gene: 7. Looked up from germline, CDR1 is SGHRS and CDR2 is YFSETQ. CDR3 in amino acids: CASSATSAYTDTQYF. DNA for the CDR3: TGCGCCAGCAGCGCTACTAGCGCTTACACAGATACGCAGTATTTT.

The chain combines TRBV9 with TRBJ2-1, with D perhaps matching TRBD1 (5 bases). With 4 bases removed from V and 6 bases from J, the gap between germline ends came to 17 bases. The CDR3 runs to 15 residues. Germline CDR1 SGDLS, CDR2 YYNGEE. The DNA for the CDR3 is TGTGCCAGCAGCCAAGACAGCTCGTCGGTCAATGAGCAGTTCTTC. Translation gives CASSQDSSSVNEQFF.

The rearrangement links TRBV5-1 to TRBJ2-7, with 11 bases matching TRBD1. Germline CDR1 reads SGHRS; CDR2 reads YFSETQ. The CDR3 covers 14 residues. Trimming at V came to 7 bases and at J to 3 bases, leaving 6 bases not matched to a gene. Here the CDR3 DNA reads TGCGCCAGCGGGCCGGGACAGGGGGGCTACGAGCAGTACTTC. Amino acids: CASGPGQGGYEQYF.

The rearrangement links TRBV4-3 to TRBJ2-3; possibly TRBD2 for D (7 bases). Germline values: CDR1 LGHNA, CDR2 YSLEER. The CDR3 covers 15 residues. Trimming pared 4 bases from V and 1 base from J, leaving 12 bases between. The CDR3 region has the DNA TGCGCCAGCAGCCCGGGGGGCGGGGGCACAGATACGCAGTATTTT. This codes for CASSPGGGGTDTQYF.

CDR3 nucleotide sequence: TGCGCCAGCAGCCACGAAACTAGGTCCGTATACGAGCAGTACTTC. Encoded protein: CASSHETRSVYEQYF. V is TRBV5-1 and J is TRBJ2-7; the D gene is possibly TRBD2 (5 bases). The CDR3 has 15 residues. Germline CDR1 SGHRS, CDR2 YFSETQ. V dropped 4 bases and J dropped 4 bases, with 18 bases sitting between them.

The CDR3 DNA reads as TGTGCCAGTAGTGCCCAGACAGGGAATTGGAACGAGCAGTACTTC. This sequence encodes CASSAQTGNWNEQYF. V and J are TRBV19 and TRBJ2-7; 7 bases are a match to TRBD1. J was trimmed by 5 bases and V by 5 bases; bases with no gene match: 12. The CDR3 sequence is 15 residues long. Germline V gene lookup returns CDR1 LNHDA and CDR2 SQIVND (reference sequence).

V and J are TRBV11-3 and TRBJ1-4; a possible D gene is TRBD1 (5 bases). Deletions cut 0 bases from V and 10 bases from J, with 15 bases between. The CDR3 contains 15 residues. Per the germline V gene, CDR1 is SGHNT and CDR2 is YENEEA. CDR3 sequence (DNA): TGTGCCAGCAGCTTAGATATGACAGAGTTGGGAAAACTGTTTTTT. This encodes CASSLDMTELGKLFF.

The chain is built from TRBV10-3 and TRBJ1-6; TRBD1 agrees at 9 bases. Trimming cost V 2 bases and J 8 bases; bases outside gene matches: 1. The CDR3 is 14 residues long. CDR1 is ENHRY, CDR2 SYGVKD, per germline. CDR3 protein: CAISEGQGYSPLHF. The DNA of the CDR3 is TGTGCCATCAGTGAGGGACAGGGGTATTCACCCCTCCACTTT.

DNA of the CDR3: TGTGCCAGCAGCTTAATTCAGGATATGGGTGGCTACACCTTC. Translated, it gives CASSLIQDMGGYTF. The chain combines TRBV7-2 with TRBJ1-2; D call uncertain. The CDR3 consists of 14 residues. V was trimmed by 2 bases and J by 7 bases, leaving 14 bases between them. CDR1 and CDR2 (germline): SGHTA, FQGNSA.

This rearrangement joins TRBV7-9 to TRBJ1-5; the match to TRBD1 covers 9 bases. Germline V lookup: CDR1 SEHNR, CDR2 FQNEAQ (reference sequence). V was clipped by 1 base and J by 0 bases; unmatched bases: 4. This CDR3 is 17 amino acids long. The CDR3 here is CASSLVQGAFSNQPQHF. In DNA, the CDR3 is TGTGCCAGCAGCTTAGTACAGGGGGCCTTTAGCAATCAGCCCCAGCATTTT.

CDR3 loop: CATWRGQGYGYTF. CDR3 coding DNA: TGCGCCACCTGGAGGGGGCAGGGCTATGGCTACACCTTC. This sequence joins TRBV10-2 and TRBJ1-2, with TRBD1 matching 7 bases. CDR3 length: 13 residues. Unmatched junction bases numbered 9, after V lost 10 bases and J lost 4 bases. Germline assignment: CDR1 WSHSY and CDR2 SAAADI.

In DNA form, the CDR3 reads TGCGCCAGCAGCGCAACAGGGGTGGAACCTGAAGCTTTCTTT. This translates into CASSATGVEPEAFF. The chain uses TRBV5-1 and TRBJ1-1; 7 positions agree with TRBD1. CDR3 length: 14 amino acids. CDR1 and CDR2 from the germline V gene are SGHRS and YFSETQ. The J segment lost 6 bases and the V segment lost 4 bases, leaving 9 bases of the junction unmatched. The full variable domain, its missing parts supplied by reference TRBV5-1 and TRBJ1-1, is KAGVTQTPRYLIKTRGQQVTLSCSPISGHRSVSWYQQTPGQGLQFLFEYFSETQRNKGNFPGRFSGRQFSNSRSEMNVSTLELGDSALYLCASSATGVEPEAFFGQGTRLTVV.

This chain connects TRBV24-1 to TRBJ2-3; 10 bases fit TRBD2. V gave up 7 bases and J gave up 4 bases; unmatched junction bases: 4. This CDR3 is built from 14 residues. Germline assignment: CDR1 KGHDR and CDR2 SFDVKD. CDR3 DNA: TGTGCCACCAGCATAGCGGGAGGATCAGATACGCAGTATTTT. It encodes CATSIAGGSDTQYF.

V usage is TRBV28 and J usage is TRBJ1-5, with D unresolved. The germline gives CDR1 MDHEN, CDR2 SYDVKM. Trimming pared 6 bases from V and 3 bases from J, leaving 15 bases between. The CDR3 spans 15 residues. This CDR3 reads CASRTEGRVNQPQHF. CDR3 DNA: TGTGCCAGCAGAACTGAGGGCCGGGTCAATCAGCCCCAGCATTTT.

This clone was detected a few times. This chain uses TRBV7-9 with TRBJ2-4, with a possible D match to TRBD2 (6 bases). The germline V gene encodes CDR1 SEHNR and CDR2 FQNEAQ (reference sequence). The CDR3 contains 15 residues. V was shortened by 5 bases and J by 2 bases, with 13 bases between the two germline ends. CDR3 sequence (DNA): TGTGCCAGCAGCACTTCTCGGGGGACCAAAAACATTCAGTACTTC. It specifies CASSTSRGTKNIQYF.

The chain links TRBV4-1 to TRBJ1-1; 8 bases are a match to TRBD1. The length of the CDR3 is 13 residues. The germline V gene has CDR1 MGHRA and CDR2 YSYEKL. With V trimmed by 4 bases and J by 6 bases, 4 bases remained unmatched. The CDR3 is CASSRDRGSEAFF. The CDR3 nucleotides are TGCGCCAGCAGCCGAGACAGGGGCTCTGAAGCTTTCTTT.

This clone has just one count. The chain combines TRBV20-1 with TRBJ1-1; 7 bases are a match to TRBD1. Per the germline V gene, CDR1 is DFQATT and CDR2 is SNEGSKA (reference sequence). The CDR3 runs 16 residues. The V segment lost 3 bases and the J segment 3 bases; nucleotides outside the gene matches: 13. The CDR3 protein is CSASTVTGQFYTEAFF. DNA for the CDR3: TGCAGTGCTAGTACCGTGACAGGGCAGTTCTACACTGAAGCTTTCTTT.

Only a few counts were recorded for this clone. The V gene is TRBV7-2, the J gene TRBJ2-1, with TRBD2 as a possible D gene (5 bases). Germline V gene data show CDR1 as SGHTA and CDR2 as FQGNSA. The V gene lost 4 bases and the J gene lost 9 bases, with 16 bases spanning the gap. The CDR3 covers 14 residues. In nucleotides, the CDR3 is TGTGCCAGCAGCTCTACTAGAAGTGGTGGTGAGCAGTTCTTC. Protein product: CASSSTRSGGEQFF.

This clone was detected only once. This CDR3 is CATSSEYPGETQYF. CDR3 bases: TGTGCCACCAGCAGCGAATATCCAGGCGAGACCCAGTACTTC. The J gene is TRBJ2-5, the V gene TRBV15; D ambiguous. Germline-derived CDR1 and CDR2 are LNHNV and YYDKDF (reference sequence). The CDR3 consists of 14 residues. V was trimmed by 3 bases and J by 5 bases, leaving 13 bases between them.

V gene TRBV11-2 combines with J gene TRBJ2-7; 10 positions agree with TRBD1. With 5 bases clipped from V and 0 bases from J, the junction kept 4 bases outside the gene matches. The CDR3 is made up of 15 amino acids. Germline V gene sequence: CDR1 SGHAT, CDR2 FQNNGV. Here the CDR3 DNA reads TGTGCCAGCAGCCGCCGGGACAGGGGCTCCTACGAGCAGTACTTC. It is translated as CASSRRDRGSYEQYF.

The J gene is TRBJ1-1, the V gene TRBV7-9; D may be TRBD1 (5 bases). With 5 bases removed from V and 1 base from J, the gap between germline ends came to 8 bases. The length of the CDR3 is 13 residues. The germline V gene encodes CDR1 SEHNR and CDR2 FQNEAQ (reference sequence). This chain's CDR3 is CASSDTGNTEAFF. DNA of the CDR3: TGTGCCAGCAGCGATACAGGGAACACTGAAGCTTTCTTT.

This chain connects TRBV10-2 to TRBJ2-2; 11 nucleotides match TRBD2. CDR1 WSHSY and CDR2 SAAADI come from the germline V gene. CDR3 length: 15 amino acids. The trim removed 6 bases at V and 5 bases at J, leaving 5 bases unmatched. The CDR3 nucleotides read TGCGCCAGCAGGGGACTAGCGGCCGGGACCGGGGAGCTGTTTTTT. Amino acid sequence: CASRGLAAGTGELFF.

DNA of the CDR3: TGTGCCAGCAAAGGGAGAAATGAAAAACTGTTTTTT. Its protein product is CASKGRNEKLFF. The chain carries TRBV6-5 and TRBJ1-4, with D unresolved. V lost 7 bases to trimming and J lost 5 bases, with 8 bases between them. Germline values: CDR1 MNHEY, CDR2 SVGAGI. The CDR3 extends over 12 amino acids.

V is TRBV9 and J is TRBJ1-4; 8 bases line up with TRBD1. Trimming took 5 bases from V and 2 from J; bases not matched to a gene: 11. Germline CDR1 and CDR2: SGDLS and YYNGEE. The CDR3 length is 17 residues. This chain's CDR3 is CASSTTGGGATNEKLFF. The CDR3 DNA reads as TGTGCCAGCAGTACCACAGGGGGAGGTGCTACTAATGAAAAACTGTTTTTT. Full variable domain (outside the CDR3, taken from reference TRBV9 and TRBJ1-4): DSGVTQTPKHLITATGQRVTLRCSPRSGDLSVYWYQQSLDQGLQFLIQYYNGEERAKGNILERFSAQQFPDLHSELNLSSLELGDSALYFCASSTTGGGATNEKLFFGSGTQLSVL.

The V gene is TRBV9, the J gene TRBJ2-5, with 7 bases identical to TRBD1. Germline V gene sequence: CDR1 SGDLS, CDR2 YYNGEE. V dropped 4 bases and J dropped 4; count of bases not matched to a gene: 10. There are 15 residues in the CDR3. CDR3 DNA: TGTGCCAGCAGCACCCCGCGACAGGGCCGAGAGACCCAGTACTTC. This codes for CASSTPRQGRETQYF.

This chain uses TRBV19 with TRBJ2-1; 9 nucleotides align to TRBD1. CDR1 is LNHDA and CDR2 is SQIVND in the germline V gene (reference sequence). This CDR3 spans 15 amino acids. With 3 bases clipped from V and 5 bases from J, the junction kept 5 bases outside the gene matches. DNA for the CDR3: TGTGCCAGTAGTATCCGGGACAGGGCTAACAATGAGCAGTTCTTC. It specifies CASSIRDRANNEQFF.

This clone has a handful of counts. The rearrangement joins TRBV24-1 to TRBJ1-5; D remains ambiguous. Trimming stripped 9 bases from V and 3 bases from J, with 11 bases between. Germline V gene lookup returns CDR1 KGHDR and CDR2 SFDVKD. This CDR3 has 13 amino acids. The CDR3 DNA reads as TGTGCCACCCAACTTCGTATCAATCAGCCCCAGCATTTT. This gives the protein CATQLRINQPQHF.

The gene calls are TRBV27 and TRBJ2-7; TRBD1 aligns across 7 bases. Germline trimming cut 3 bases from V and 5 bases from J; bases unmatched to any gene: 19. Per the germline V gene, CDR1 is MNHEY and CDR2 is SMNVEV (reference sequence). The length of the CDR3 is 18 residues. CDR3 bases: TGTGCCAGCAGTTTTTCCGACCCCGACAGGGTAGGGAGTAACGAGCAGTACTTC. This encodes CASSFSDPDRVGSNEQYF.

This chain joins TRBV5-1 and TRBJ2-1; 13 bases fit TRBD2. The CDR3 contains 16 residues. V was pared by 0 bases and J by 8 bases, with 5 bases of the junction left unmatched. Germline assignment: CDR1 SGHRS and CDR2 YFSETQ. The DNA for the CDR3 is TGCGCCAGCAGCTTGGAACTAGCGGGGGGGCCCGATGAGCAGTTCTTC. Amino acid sequence: CASSLELAGGPDEQFF.

This sequence joins TRBV28 and TRBJ2-1; the match to TRBD1 covers 8 bases. The length of the CDR3 is 16 residues. The germline V gene has CDR1 MDHEN and CDR2 SYDVKM. After removal of 4 bases from V and 2 bases from J, the junction contained 7 bases not matched to a gene. The chain's CDR3 is CASSSLGQGPYNEQFF. The CDR3 DNA reads as TGTGCCAGCAGTTCATTAGGACAGGGCCCCTACAATGAGCAGTTCTTC. The full variable domain, its missing parts supplied by reference TRBV28 and TRBJ2-1, is DVKVTQSSRYLVKRTGEKVFLECVQDMDHENMFWYRQDPGLGLRLIYFSYDVKMKEKGDIPEGYSVSREKKERFSLILESASTNQTSMYLCASSSLGQGPYNEQFFGPGTRLTVL.

The chain carries TRBV4-1 and TRBJ1-1; 11 positions match TRBD1. This CDR3 has 16 amino acids. V trimming: 4 bases; J trimming: 3 bases; junction bases outside the gene matches: 7. The germline gives CDR1 MGHRA, CDR2 YSYEKL. The CDR3 here is CASSPGQGALDTEAFF. CDR3 nucleotides: TGCGCCAGCAGCCCTGGACAGGGGGCTCTCGACACTGAAGCTTTCTTT.